Listed here are 15 T cell receptor beta chains from one sample, sequenced in a study of blood T cell repertoires in COVID-19. This table comes from immunoSEQ multiplex PCR, and its TCRdb copy is limited to in-frame clones, with some not included. This sample has about 170,000 clones, with about 85% found just once. The sequenced sample was peripheral blood. These receptors were taken from an older woman with COVID-19, enrolled during active disease.

V usage is TRBV19 and J usage is TRBJ1-5, with D perhaps matching TRBD1 (5 bases). The CDR3 covers 13 residues. Trimming pared 5 bases from V and 5 bases from J, leaving 10 bases between. The germline CDR1 and CDR2 sequences are LNHDA and SQIVND (reference sequence). This CDR3 reads CASSVWGDQPQHF. The CDR3 bases are TGTGCCAGTAGTGTCTGGGGCGATCAGCCCCAGCATTTT.

This rearrangement joins TRBV19 to TRBJ2-2, with D unclear. The germline V gene encodes CDR1 LNHDA and CDR2 SQIVND (reference sequence). The CDR3 runs 13 residues. V was shortened by 3 bases and J by 3 bases, with 5 bases between the two germline ends. The CDR3 sequence: CASSITDTGELFF. The DNA of the CDR3 is TGTGCCAGTAGTATTACTGACACCGGGGAGCTGTTTTTT. Complete variable domain (other parts from reference TRBV19 and TRBJ2-2): DGGITQSPKYLFRKEGQNVTLSCEQNLNHDAMYWYRQDPGQGLRLIYYSQIVNDFQKGDIAEGYSVSREKKESFPLTVTSAQKNPTAFYLCASSITDTGELFFGEGSRLTVL.

J is TRBJ2-3 and V is TRBV7-2, with TRBD2 as a possible D gene (6 bases). The CDR3 sequence is 14 residues long. Germline V CDR1 and CDR2: SGHTA, FQGNSA. V lost 3 bases, J lost 2 bases, and 9 bases lay in between. CDR3 protein: CASSLAGITDTQYF. CDR3 coding DNA: TGTGCCAGCAGCTTGGCGGGAATCACAGATACGCAGTATTTT.

This clone came up once. This chain joins TRBV7-9 and TRBJ2-7, with D possibly TRBD1 on 6 matching bases. The germline CDR1 and CDR2 sequences are SEHNR and FQNEAQ (reference sequence). V lost 5 bases and J lost 2, with 16 bases in between. The CDR3 length is 15 residues. This CDR3 reads CASSLGTQLTYEQYF. In DNA, the CDR3 is TGTGCCAGCAGCCTAGGGACACAACTCACCTACGAGCAGTACTTC.

CDR3 sequence (DNA): TGCGCCAGCAGCTCCGGGACAGACTATGGCTACACCTTC. Its translation is CASSSGTDYGYTF. The chain employs TRBV5-1 and TRBJ1-2; 7 bases line up with TRBD1. The CDR3 is made up of 13 amino acids. V lost 3 bases, J lost 3 bases, and 2 bases stayed unmatched. Germline V gene lookup returns CDR1 SGHRS and CDR2 YFSETQ.

This clone turned up a few times. The chain employs TRBV24-1 and TRBJ1-5; D is ambiguous. The CDR3 is 15 amino acids. The germline V and J ends were trimmed by 4 bases and 3 bases, with 12 bases remaining between them. CDR1 and CDR2 (germline): KGHDR, SFDVKD. This CDR3 is CATSEGEGPNQPQHF. DNA of the CDR3: TGTGCCACCAGTGAGGGTGAGGGTCCCAATCAGCCCCAGCATTTT.

J is TRBJ2-1 and V is TRBV24-1; D not certain. Trimming stripped 0 bases from V and 5 bases from J, with 7 bases between. Per germline, CDR1 KGHDR and CDR2 SFDVKD. CDR3 size: 14 residues. In nucleotides, the CDR3 is TGTGCCACCAGTGATTTGCCCCGGGACAATGAGCAGTTCTTC. Protein product: CATSDLPRDNEQFF.

The chain carries TRBV3-1 (or the pseudogene TRBV3-2) and TRBJ2-3; TRBD2 agrees at 7 bases. The CDR3 spans 15 residues. V lost 1 base to trimming and J lost 5 bases; unmatched junction nucleotides: 6. Germline V gene sequence: CDR1 LGHDT, CDR2 YNNKEL (reference sequence). The CDR3 spells CASSQAGGWGDTQYF. CDR3 coding DNA: TGTGCCAGCAGCCAAGCGGGAGGCTGGGGAGATACGCAGTATTTT.

The gene calls are TRBV14 and TRBJ1-1; unclear D gene. The CDR3 totals 12 residues. Trimming pared 1 base from V and 10 bases from J, leaving 10 bases between. CDR1 and CDR2 (germline): SGHDN, FVKESK. This CDR3 is CASSQAPTPAFF. As DNA, the CDR3 is TGTGCCAGCAGCCAAGCCCCCACTCCAGCTTTCTTT.

This chain joins TRBV19 and TRBJ1-3; 9 positions agree with TRBD1. Per the germline V gene, CDR1 is LNHDA and CDR2 is SQIVND (reference sequence). CDR3 length: 15 residues. With 6 bases clipped from V and 3 bases from J, the junction kept 6 bases outside the gene matches. CDR3: CASRRDRADGNTIYF. For the CDR3, the DNA is TGTGCCAGTAGACGGGACAGGGCGGATGGAAACACCATATATTTT.

The V and J genes are TRBV19 and TRBJ1-2; no clear D. The CDR3 is made up of 15 amino acids. Per the germline V gene, CDR1 is LNHDA and CDR2 is SQIVND (reference sequence). V was pared by 0 bases and J by 6 bases, with 14 bases between. The CDR3 bases are TGTGCCAGTAGTATAGATACAATCCGAGGTAATGGCTACACCTTC. Its translation is CASSIDTIRGNGYTF.

This clone was detected only once. The chain carries TRBV30 and TRBJ2-1, with 9 bases lining up with TRBD2. The germline CDR1 and CDR2 sequences are GTSNPN and SVGIG (reference sequence). Trimming removed 3 bases from V and 1 base from J; junction bases left unmatched: 10. There are 17 residues in the CDR3. The CDR3 bases are TGTGCCTGGAGCAAAGATCGACTAGCGGTTTCCTACAATGAGCAGTTCTTC. Translating it yields CAWSKDRLAVSYNEQFF. The full variable domain, in which reference TRBV30 and TRBJ2-1 provide the parts outside the CDR3, is SQTIHQWPATLVQPVGSPLSLECTVEGTSNPNLYWYRQAAGRGLQLLFYSVGIGQISSEVPQNLSASRPQDRQFILSSKKLLLSDSGFYLCAWSKDRLAVSYNEQFFGPGTRLTVL.

The V call is TRBV7-8, the J call TRBJ1-2; possibly TRBD1 for D (5 bases). The germline V gene has CDR1 SGHVS and CDR2 FQNEAQ. With 2 bases removed from V and 8 bases from J, the gap between germline ends came to 15 bases. This CDR3 has 14 amino acids. The chain's CDR3 is CASSLTRGLGGYTF. The CDR3 region has the DNA TGTGCCAGCAGCTTAACGCGGGGCCTGGGGGGCTACACCTTC.

DNA for the CDR3: TGCAGCGTTGGAGGACAGTACACTGAAGCTTTCTTT. This encodes CSVGGQYTEAFF. J is TRBJ1-1 and V is TRBV29-1; a weak D match, TRBD1 (6 bases). CDR1 is SQVTM and CDR2 is ANQGSEA in the germline V gene. Trimming shortened V by 4 bases and J by 3 bases, and 9 bases separated the two germline ends. This CDR3 has 12 residues.

The V gene is TRBV6-2 or TRBV6-3, the J gene TRBJ1-5, with 10 bases fitting TRBD1. Per the germline V gene, CDR1 is MNHEY and CDR2 is SVGEGT. CDR3 length: 18 amino acids. The J segment lost 4 bases and the V segment lost 2 bases, leaving 11 bases of the junction unmatched. The CDR3 region is CASSYEGTGVDWNQPQHF. CDR3 DNA sequence: TGTGCCAGCAGTTACGAAGGGACAGGGGTCGATTGGAATCAGCCCCAGCATTTT.